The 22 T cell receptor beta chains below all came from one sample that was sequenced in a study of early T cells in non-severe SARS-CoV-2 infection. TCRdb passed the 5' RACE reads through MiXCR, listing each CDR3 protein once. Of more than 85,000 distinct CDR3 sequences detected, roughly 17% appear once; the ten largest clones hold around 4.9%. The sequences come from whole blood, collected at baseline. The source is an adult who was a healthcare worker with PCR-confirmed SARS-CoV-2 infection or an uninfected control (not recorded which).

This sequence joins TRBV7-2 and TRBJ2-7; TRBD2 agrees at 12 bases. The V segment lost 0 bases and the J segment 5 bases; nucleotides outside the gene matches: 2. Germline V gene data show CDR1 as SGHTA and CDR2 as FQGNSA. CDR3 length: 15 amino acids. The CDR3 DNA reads TGTGCCAGCAGCTTAGCGCTAGCGGGAGGGAACGAGCAGTACTTC. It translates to CASSLALAGGNEQYF.

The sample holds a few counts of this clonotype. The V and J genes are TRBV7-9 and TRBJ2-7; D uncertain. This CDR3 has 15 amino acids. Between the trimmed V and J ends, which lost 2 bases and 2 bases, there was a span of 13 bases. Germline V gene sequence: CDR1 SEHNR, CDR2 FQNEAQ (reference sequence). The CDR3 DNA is TGTGCCAGCAGCTTACCCGCATCTGGGGCCTACGAGCAGTACTTC. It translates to CASSLPASGAYEQYF. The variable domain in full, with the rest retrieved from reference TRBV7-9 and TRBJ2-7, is DTGVSQNPRHKITKRGQNVTFRCDPISEHNRLYWYRQTLGQGPEFLTYFQNEAQLEKSRLLSDRFSAERPKGSFSTLEIQRTEQGDSAMYLCASSLPASGAYEQYFGPGTRLTVT.

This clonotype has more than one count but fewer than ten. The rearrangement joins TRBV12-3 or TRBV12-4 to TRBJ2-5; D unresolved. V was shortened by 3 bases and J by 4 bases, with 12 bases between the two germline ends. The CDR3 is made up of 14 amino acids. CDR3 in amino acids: CASSLGLPGETQYF. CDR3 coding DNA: TGTGCCAGCAGTTTGGGCCTTCCGGGAGAGACCCAGTACTTC.

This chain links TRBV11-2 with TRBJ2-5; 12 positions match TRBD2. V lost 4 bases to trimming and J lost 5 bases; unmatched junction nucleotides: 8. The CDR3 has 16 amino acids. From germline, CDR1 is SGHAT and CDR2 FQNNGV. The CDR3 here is CASSSVLAGGRETQYF. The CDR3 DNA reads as TGTGCCAGCAGCTCGGTCCTAGCGGGAGGGCGGGAGACCCAGTACTTC.

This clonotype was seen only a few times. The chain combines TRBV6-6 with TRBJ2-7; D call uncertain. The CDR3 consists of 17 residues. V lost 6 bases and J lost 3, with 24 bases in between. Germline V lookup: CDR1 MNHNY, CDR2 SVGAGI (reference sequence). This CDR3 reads CASRLFPRAQVDYEQYF. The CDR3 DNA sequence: TGTGCCAGCAGGTTATTTCCCCGCGCGCAGGTGGACTACGAGCAGTACTTC.

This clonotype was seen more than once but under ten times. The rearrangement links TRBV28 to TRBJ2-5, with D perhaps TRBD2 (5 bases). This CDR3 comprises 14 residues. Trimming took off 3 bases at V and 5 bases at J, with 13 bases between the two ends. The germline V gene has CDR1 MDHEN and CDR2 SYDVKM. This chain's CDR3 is CASSLFGGWETQYF. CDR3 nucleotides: TGTGCCAGCAGTTTGTTTGGCGGGTGGGAGACCCAGTACTTC.

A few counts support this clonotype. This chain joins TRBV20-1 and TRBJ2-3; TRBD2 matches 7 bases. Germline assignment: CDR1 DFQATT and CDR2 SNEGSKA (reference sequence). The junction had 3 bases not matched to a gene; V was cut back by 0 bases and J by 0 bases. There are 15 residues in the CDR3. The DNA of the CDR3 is TGCAGTGCTAGAGATGGGACTAAAAGCACAGATACGCAGTATTTT. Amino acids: CSARDGTKSTDTQYF.

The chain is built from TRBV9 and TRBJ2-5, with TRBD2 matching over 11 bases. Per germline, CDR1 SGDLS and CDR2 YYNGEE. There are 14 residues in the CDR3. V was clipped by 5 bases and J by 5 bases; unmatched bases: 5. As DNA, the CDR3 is TGTGCCAGCAGTTCTAGCGGGAGGTATGAGACCCAGTACTTC. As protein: CASSSSGRYETQYF.

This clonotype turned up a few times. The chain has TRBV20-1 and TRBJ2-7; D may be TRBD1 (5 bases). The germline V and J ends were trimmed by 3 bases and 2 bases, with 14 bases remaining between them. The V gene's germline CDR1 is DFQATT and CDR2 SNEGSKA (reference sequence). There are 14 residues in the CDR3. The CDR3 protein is CSASGAINPYEQYF. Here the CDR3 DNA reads TGCAGTGCTAGTGGGGCGATCAATCCCTACGAGCAGTACTTC.

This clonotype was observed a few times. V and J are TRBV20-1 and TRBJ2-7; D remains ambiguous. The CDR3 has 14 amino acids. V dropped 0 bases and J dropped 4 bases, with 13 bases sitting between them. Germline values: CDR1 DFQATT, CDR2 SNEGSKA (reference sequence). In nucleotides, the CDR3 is TGCAGTGCTAGAGATCCAAACTTGGGGTACGAGCAGTACTTC. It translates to CSARDPNLGYEQYF.

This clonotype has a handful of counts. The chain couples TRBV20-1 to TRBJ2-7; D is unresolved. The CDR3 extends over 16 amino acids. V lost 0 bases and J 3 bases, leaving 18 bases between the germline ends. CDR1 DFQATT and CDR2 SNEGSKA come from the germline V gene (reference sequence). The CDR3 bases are TGCAGTGCTAGAGACGGTCGAACTCAAGCCAACTACGAGCAGTACTTC. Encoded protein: CSARDGRTQANYEQYF.

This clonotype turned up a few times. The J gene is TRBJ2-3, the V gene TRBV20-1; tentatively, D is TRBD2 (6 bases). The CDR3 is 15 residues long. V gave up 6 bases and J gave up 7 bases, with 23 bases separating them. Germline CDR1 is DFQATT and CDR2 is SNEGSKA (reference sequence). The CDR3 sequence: CSAPRTTVVEYTQYF. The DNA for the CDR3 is TGCAGTGCCCCAAGGACTACGGTGGTTGAGTATACGCAGTATTTT.

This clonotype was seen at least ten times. Here the CDR3 DNA reads TGTGCCAGCAGTCCAAGAGCCGGGATGAGGGGCTACACCTTC. Its protein is CASSPRAGMRGYTF. The chain is built from TRBV12-3 or TRBV12-4 and TRBJ1-2; D gene unclear. V was cut by 5 bases and J by 8 bases, with 18 bases left in between. The CDR3 totals 14 residues.

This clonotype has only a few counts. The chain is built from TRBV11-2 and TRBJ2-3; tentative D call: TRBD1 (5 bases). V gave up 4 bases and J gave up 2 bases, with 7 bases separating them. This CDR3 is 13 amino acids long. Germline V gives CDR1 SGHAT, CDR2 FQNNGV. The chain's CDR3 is CASSSRVTDTQYF. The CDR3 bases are TGTGCCAGCAGCTCCAGGGTCACAGATACGCAGTATTTT.

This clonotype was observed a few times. Here the CDR3 DNA reads TGTGCCAGCAGTTTTCCAGGGTCCTACGAGCAGTACTTC. Residues: CASSFPGSYEQYF. The chain couples TRBV12-3 or TRBV12-4 to TRBJ2-7, with D possibly matching TRBD1 (5 bases). V lost 3 bases and J lost 1, with 7 bases in between. The CDR3 has 13 amino acids.

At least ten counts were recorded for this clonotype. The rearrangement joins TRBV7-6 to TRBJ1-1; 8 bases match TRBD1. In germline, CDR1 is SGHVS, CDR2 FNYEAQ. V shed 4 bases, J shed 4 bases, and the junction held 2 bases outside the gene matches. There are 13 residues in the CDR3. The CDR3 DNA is TGTGCCAGCAGCTATGGGACAGGCACTGAAGCTTTCTTT. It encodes CASSYGTGTEAFF.

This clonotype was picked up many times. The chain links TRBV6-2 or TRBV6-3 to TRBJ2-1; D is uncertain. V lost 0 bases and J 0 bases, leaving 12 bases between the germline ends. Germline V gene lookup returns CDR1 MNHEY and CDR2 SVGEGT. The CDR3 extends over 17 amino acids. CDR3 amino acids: CASSYSGLWSSYNEQFF. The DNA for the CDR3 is TGTGCCAGCAGTTACTCGGGTTTGTGGAGCTCCTACAATGAGCAGTTCTTC.

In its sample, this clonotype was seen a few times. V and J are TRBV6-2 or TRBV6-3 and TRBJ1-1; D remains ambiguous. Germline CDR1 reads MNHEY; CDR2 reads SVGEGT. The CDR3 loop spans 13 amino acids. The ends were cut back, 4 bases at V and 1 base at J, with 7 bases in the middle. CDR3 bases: TGTGCCAGCAGTTTTAGAGAGAACACTGAAGCTTTCTTT. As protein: CASSFRENTEAFF.

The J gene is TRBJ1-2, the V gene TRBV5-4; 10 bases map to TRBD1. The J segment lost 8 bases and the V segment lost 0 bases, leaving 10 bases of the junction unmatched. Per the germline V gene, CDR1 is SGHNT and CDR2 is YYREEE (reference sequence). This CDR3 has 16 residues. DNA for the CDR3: TGTGCCAGCAGCTTGGCCCCCGGGACAGGGGATAAAGGCTACACCTTC. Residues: CASSLAPGTGDKGYTF.

The CDR3 spells CSARMKPGVNEQFF. As DNA, the CDR3 is TGCAGTGCTAGAATGAAGCCAGGCGTGAATGAGCAGTTCTTC. The chain combines TRBV20-1 with TRBJ2-1; D remains ambiguous. This CDR3 has 14 amino acids. V gave up 2 bases and J gave up 7 bases, with 15 bases separating them. Germline CDR1 and CDR2: DFQATT and SNEGSKA (reference sequence).

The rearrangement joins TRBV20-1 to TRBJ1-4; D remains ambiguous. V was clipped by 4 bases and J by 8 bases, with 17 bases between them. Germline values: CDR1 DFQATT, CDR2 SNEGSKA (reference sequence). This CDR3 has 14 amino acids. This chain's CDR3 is CSAIGMMREEKLFF. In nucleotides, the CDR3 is TGCAGTGCTATAGGGATGATGAGGGAGGAAAAACTGTTTTTT.

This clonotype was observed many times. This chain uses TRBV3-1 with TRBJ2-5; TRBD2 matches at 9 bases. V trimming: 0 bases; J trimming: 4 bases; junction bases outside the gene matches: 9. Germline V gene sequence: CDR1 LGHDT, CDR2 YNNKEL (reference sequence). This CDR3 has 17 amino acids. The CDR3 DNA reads TGTGCCAGCAGCCAAGATACGCGGGAGGGCCTCATAGAGACCCAGTACTTC. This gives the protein CASSQDTREGLIETQYF.